One sample yielded the 13 T cell receptor beta chains listed below, sequenced in a study of T cell responses to AZD1222 COVID-19 vaccine. Using immunoSEQ multiplex PCR, the repertoire was profiled, and TCRdb retains in-frame clones only, with some absent. The sample shows fewer than 180,000 clones, 80% to 95% of them seen only once. Sequencing used peripheral blood, obtained 28 days after the second AZD1222 dose. Receptors originate from an adult who received the AZD1222 COVID-19 vaccine.

The genes are TRBV5-1 and TRBJ1-2; D remains ambiguous. The CDR3 runs to 11 residues. Trimming cost V 5 bases and J 8 bases, with 10 bases left between them. Germline V lookup: CDR1 SGHRS, CDR2 YFSETQ. Here the CDR3 reads CASRAQQGYTF. The CDR3 DNA follows: TGCGCCAGCAGAGCCCAACAAGGCTACACCTTC.

The chain recombines TRBV12-5 with TRBJ2-1; no clear D gene. From germline, CDR1 is LGHNT and CDR2 FRNRAP. The CDR3 spans 13 residues. Trimming shortened V by 0 bases and J by 6 bases, and 6 bases separated the two germline ends. The CDR3: CASGLVSSNEQFF. CDR3 sequence (DNA): TGTGCTAGTGGTTTGGTAAGCAGCAATGAGCAGTTCTTC.

The chain couples TRBV5-1 to TRBJ2-1; 10 nucleotides align to TRBD2. Germline V gene lookup returns CDR1 SGHRS and CDR2 YFSETQ. The CDR3 runs to 16 residues. J gave up 0 bases and V 4 bases, and 4 bases lay outside the gene matches. The CDR3 nucleotides are TGCGCCAGCAGCGGCGGACTAGCGGCCTCCTACAATGAGCAGTTCTTC. It codes for CASSGGLAASYNEQFF.

This clone has a single count. The CDR3 region has the DNA TGTGCCAGCAGTAAAGGACAGGGAATCGGTAACGGTAACACTGAAGCTTTCTTT. This gives the protein CASSKGQGIGNGNTEAFF. The V gene is TRBV6-1, the J gene TRBJ1-1; TRBD1 aligns across 8 bases. Germline V lookup: CDR1 MNHNS, CDR2 SASEGT. J lost 2 bases, V lost 5 bases, and 16 bases had no gene match. The CDR3 covers 18 residues.

This chain joins TRBV5-1 and TRBJ2-7, with 7 bases that match TRBD1. After removal of 4 bases from V and 6 bases from J, the junction contained 13 bases not matched to a gene. Germline V gives CDR1 SGHRS, CDR2 YFSETQ. This CDR3 is 15 amino acids long. The CDR3: CASSPLRDRVVEQYF. In DNA form, the CDR3 reads TGCGCCAGCAGCCCATTGAGAGACAGGGTGGTCGAGCAGTACTTC. The full variable domain, rest sourced from reference TRBV5-1 and TRBJ2-7, is KAGVTQTPRYLIKTRGQQVTLSCSPISGHRSVSWYQQTPGQGLQFLFEYFSETQRNKGNFPGRFSGRQFSNSRSEMNVSTLELGDSALYLCASSPLRDRVVEQYFGPGTRLTVT.

Only one count was recorded for this clone. The chain is built from TRBV5-6 and TRBJ1-5; no definite D call. Germline loops: CDR1 SGHDT, CDR2 YYEEEE. The germline V and J ends were trimmed by 0 bases and 0 bases, with 4 bases remaining between them. This CDR3 is 14 amino acids long. DNA of the CDR3: TGTGCCAGCAGCTTGGGGAGTAGCAATCAGCCCCAGCATTTT. The encoded protein is CASSLGSSNQPQHF.

The V gene is TRBV7-8, the J gene TRBJ1-5; D call uncertain. This CDR3 comprises 15 residues. Germline loops: CDR1 SGHVS, CDR2 FQNEAQ. Trimming cost V 2 bases and J 3 bases, with 11 bases left between them. In nucleotides, the CDR3 is TGTGCCAGCAGCTTACGTTGGGGAAACAATCAGCCCCAGCATTTT. Its protein is CASSLRWGNNQPQHF.

The chain joins TRBV5-1 to TRBJ2-3; no clear D gene. Trimming took 0 bases from V and 4 from J, leaving 12 bases between them. Germline assignment: CDR1 SGHRS and CDR2 YFSETQ. The CDR3 runs to 15 residues. CDR3 nucleotides: TGCGCCAGCAGCTTGGGGGGAACTACCTCAGATACGCAGTATTTT. The encoded protein is CASSLGGTTSDTQYF.

V and J are TRBV27 and TRBJ1-1; tentative D call: TRBD1 (5 bases). Germline V gene lookup returns CDR1 MNHEY and CDR2 SMNVEV (reference sequence). The CDR3 sequence is 13 residues long. Between the trimmed V and J ends, which lost 1 base and 4 bases, there was a span of 7 bases. CDR3 nucleotide sequence: TGTGCCAGCAGTTTATTTGGGGGCACTGAAGCTTTCTTT. This translates into CASSLFGGTEAFF.

This clone has a handful of counts. The J gene is TRBJ1-5, the V gene TRBV7-8, with TRBD1 as a possible D gene (6 bases). Germline V gene data show CDR1 as SGHVS and CDR2 as FQNEAQ. Trimming took 5 bases from V and 1 from J, leaving 15 bases between them. The CDR3 is 16 amino acids. Here the CDR3 reads CASSNWGRESNQPQHF. The DNA of the CDR3 is TGTGCCAGCAGCAATTGGGGGCGCGAAAGCAATCAGCCCCAGCATTTT.

V gene TRBV5-1 combines with J gene TRBJ1-1; 7 nucleotides agree with TRBD1. This CDR3 is built from 14 residues. Germline-derived CDR1 and CDR2 are SGHRS and YFSETQ. After removal of 4 bases from V and 4 bases from J, the junction contained 7 bases not matched to a gene. CDR3 amino acids: CASSGEGAFTEAFF. Written as DNA, the CDR3 is TGCGCCAGCAGCGGGGAGGGGGCCTTCACTGAAGCTTTCTTT.

V is TRBV13 and J is TRBJ2-3; no reliable D call. CDR1 and CDR2 from the germline V gene are PRHDT and FYEKMQ (reference sequence). The CDR3 loop spans 12 amino acids. V gave up 5 bases and J gave up 0 bases, with 3 bases separating them. The DNA of the CDR3 is TGTGCCAGCAGCCTTAGCACAGATACGCAGTATTTT. This sequence encodes CASSLSTDTQYF.

The V and J genes are TRBV6-5 and TRBJ1-2; 9 bases are a match to TRBD1. The germline gives CDR1 MNHEY, CDR2 SVGAGI. The CDR3 totals 13 residues. V was clipped by 8 bases and J by 8 bases; unmatched bases: 9. This CDR3 is CASCPGQGRGYTF. CDR3 nucleotide sequence: TGTGCCAGCTGCCCGGGACAGGGCAGAGGCTACACCTTC.